In its sample, the clone carrying this T cell receptor (beta chain) was seen many times. TCR beta CDR3 sequences were amplified from RNA transcripts. The HTBI primer set drove a first-round RT-PCR of the TCR CDR3. TCRdb processed the multiplex PCR reads anew with MiXCR; each CDR3 protein has one entry. The repertoire has roughly 550,000 distinct CDR3 sequences, around 15% of them found once; the top ten carry approximately 30%. Ophthalmopathy cases scored 3 or more on the Clinical Activity Score and 4 or more on NOSPECS grade, with duration below 3 months. These data come from a study of T cells in Graves' hyperthyroidism and ophthalmopathy. Germline values: CDR1 MDHEN, CDR2 SYDVKM. The ends were cut back, 4 bases at V and 2 bases at J, with 16 bases in the middle. The CDR3 spans 16 residues.

The sequence was obtained from a woman aged 25 to 39 with Graves' ophthalmopathy. This rearrangement joins TRBV28 to TRBJ2-3; D may be TRBD1 (6 bases). The sequencing input was blood. In DNA form, the CDR3 reads TGTGCCAGCAGTTCGACAGGCCCTAAACCCACAGATACGCAGTATTTT. Its translation is CASSSTGPKPTDTQYF.